The 23 T cell receptor beta chains presented below share a single source sample, sequenced in a study of neurological immune-mediated disorders. TCRdb reprocessed the 5' RACE reads via MiXCR and lists one record per CDR3 protein. The sample includes around 28,000 distinct CDR3 sequences, less than 8.5% of them seen just once. Sequencing was carried out using PBMCs. These receptors were collected from a woman aged 45-60 years in good health.

This clonotype came up a few times. The V call is TRBV12-2, the J call TRBJ1-2; the D call TRBD1 from the table was never checked on the DNA. TRBV12-2 counts as a pseudogene. The CDR3 is made up of 17 amino acids. CDR3 coding DNA: TGTGCAAGTCGCTTAGTTGGGGGACAGGGGGAAAACTATGGCTACACCTTC. It codes for CASRLVGGQGENYGYTF.

The gene calls are TRBV5-1 and TRBJ1-1; D remains ambiguous. V lost 1 base, J lost 4 bases, and 8 bases lay in between. Germline-derived CDR1 and CDR2 are SGHRS and YFSETQ. This CDR3 contains 13 residues. CDR3 loop: CASSLNWGTEAFF. The CDR3 DNA is TGCGCCAGCAGCTTGAATTGGGGCACTGAAGCTTTCTTT.

This clonotype showed up many times. The rearrangement links TRBV28 to TRBJ2-4; TRBD1 matches at 7 bases. Germline lookup yields CDR1 MDHEN and CDR2 SYDVKM. The V segment lost 8 bases and the J segment 0 bases; nucleotides outside the gene matches: 7. The CDR3 runs to 15 residues. The CDR3 is CASDRQGLAKNIQYF. The CDR3 coding sequence is TGTGCCAGCGATCGACAGGGATTAGCCAAAAACATTCAGTACTTC.

This clonotype was picked up many times. The chain is built from TRBV29-1 and TRBJ2-1; TRBD2 matches at 10 bases. The CDR3 covers 15 residues. CDR1 is SQVTM and CDR2 is ANQGSEA in the germline V gene. With 5 bases clipped from V and 4 bases from J, the junction kept 8 bases outside the gene matches. The CDR3 region is CSVFAGTSAYNEQFF. In nucleotides, the CDR3 is TGCAGCGTTTTCGCCGGGACTAGCGCTTACAATGAGCAGTTCTTC.

In this sample, this clonotype turned up many times. The chain couples TRBV28 to TRBJ2-1; 13 bases fit TRBD2. CDR1 is MDHEN, CDR2 SYDVKM, per germline. The CDR3 consists of 18 residues. J was trimmed by 8 bases and V by 4 bases; bases with no gene match: 14. The CDR3 DNA reads TGTGCCAGCAGTTCAAGACAGACGGGACTAGCGGGAAGGTATGAGCAGTTCTTC. Encoded protein: CASSSRQTGLAGRYEQFF.

This clonotype was detected ten times or more. V and J are TRBV6-5 and TRBJ1-2; D unclear. This CDR3 is built from 16 residues. Germline loops: CDR1 MNHEY, CDR2 SVGAGI. With 5 bases removed from V and 0 bases from J, the gap between germline ends came to 16 bases. The CDR3 sequence is CASSPREILANYGYTF. DNA for the CDR3: TGTGCCAGCAGTCCCCGGGAGATTCTAGCTAACTATGGCTACACCTTC.

At least ten counts were recorded for this clonotype. The chain joins TRBV3-1 to TRBJ2-5; 12 nucleotides match TRBD2. After removal of 4 bases from V and 2 bases from J, the junction contained 2 bases not matched to a gene. CDR1 LGHDT and CDR2 YNNKEL come from the germline V gene (reference sequence). This CDR3 has 15 amino acids. The chain's CDR3 is CASSLGLAGQETQYF. CDR3 sequence (DNA): TGTGCCAGCAGCCTCGGACTAGCGGGGCAAGAGACCCAGTACTTC.

This clonotype was recorded at least ten times. This chain uses TRBV14 with TRBJ1-1, with D possibly TRBD1 on 5 matching bases. Germline-derived CDR1 and CDR2 are SGHDN and FVKESK. This CDR3 contains 14 residues. V was shortened by 1 base and J by 6 bases, with 12 bases between the two germline ends. CDR3 bases: TGTGCCAGCAGCCAAGTCGTGGGACTATCTGAAGCTTTCTTT. This translates into CASSQVVGLSEAFF. The variable domain in full, completed from reference TRBV14 and TRBJ1-1, reads EAGVTQFPSHSVIEKGQTVTLRCDPISGHDNLYWYRRVMGKEIKFLLHFVKESKQDESGMPNNRFLAERTGGTYSTLKVQPAELEDSGVYFCASSQVVGLSEAFFGQGTRLTVV.

This clonotype was observed many times. The chain employs TRBV28 and TRBJ2-7; D gene unclear. The CDR3 length is 15 residues. Germline CDR1 and CDR2: MDHEN and SYDVKM. The V and J ends lost 6 bases and 0 bases respectively, with 15 bases between them. The CDR3 DNA follows: TGTGCCAGCAGGCCTCCACCTCCCCTCTCCTACGAGCAGTACTTC. The encoded protein is CASRPPPPLSYEQYF. The full variable domain, its missing parts supplied by reference TRBV28 and TRBJ2-7, is DVKVTQSSRYLVKRTGEKVFLECVQDMDHENMFWYRQDPGLGLRLIYFSYDVKMKEKGDIPEGYSVSREKKERFSLILESASTNQTSMYLCASRPPPPLSYEQYFGPGTRLTVT.

In its sample, this clonotype is medium-sized. This chain connects TRBV20-1 to TRBJ2-3, with TRBD2 matching 13 bases. V was clipped by 2 bases and J by 2 bases; unmatched bases: 4. CDR3 length: 16 residues. The germline CDR1 and CDR2 sequences are DFQATT and SNEGSKA (reference sequence). CDR3 nucleotide sequence: TGCAGTGCTAGATCTGGGACTAGCGGGAACACAGATACGCAGTATTTT. It encodes CSARSGTSGNTDTQYF.

The chain links TRBV5-1 to TRBJ2-5; TRBD2 might be the D (5 bases). Germline V gives CDR1 SGHRS, CDR2 YFSETQ. V was clipped by 0 bases and J by 5 bases, with 8 bases between them. The CDR3 length is 13 residues. CDR3 nucleotide sequence: TGCGCCAGCAGCTTGGTTCGGGGTGAGACCCAGTACTTC. Translating gives CASSLVRGETQYF.

This clonotype was seen repeatedly, ten times or more. The chain links TRBV20-1 to TRBJ2-7; D unclear. Germline loops: CDR1 DFQATT, CDR2 SNEGSKA (reference sequence). Trimming stripped 4 bases from V and 0 bases from J, with 16 bases between. The CDR3 contains 15 residues. In DNA form, the CDR3 reads TGCAGTGCTATTTGGCCGGCAGGCGGCTCCTACGAGCAGTACTTC. Protein product: CSAIWPAGGSYEQYF.

This clonotype appeared many times. The chain is built from TRBV7-3 and TRBJ2-3; 8 bases fit TRBD1. Losses at the gene ends were 5 bases for V and 2 bases for J; bases not matched to a gene: 9. Germline assignment: CDR1 SGHTA and CDR2 FQGTGA. This CDR3 has 16 residues. As DNA, the CDR3 is TGTGCCAGCAGCGACTCCCCGGGACAGGTCACAGATACGCAGTATTTT. This translates into CASSDSPGQVTDTQYF.

This clonotype occurred many times. This chain joins TRBV11-3 and TRBJ2-1, with 10 bases identical to TRBD1. From germline, CDR1 is SGHNT and CDR2 YENEEA. The CDR3 covers 14 residues. Germline trimming cut 6 bases from V and 8 bases from J; bases unmatched to any gene: 7. CDR3 nucleotides: TGTGCCAGCAGTTACGGGACAGGGGTCGATGAGCAGTTCTTC. This translates into CASSYGTGVDEQFF. Looking up the rest from reference TRBV11-3 and TRBJ2-1 gives the full variable domain: EAGVVQSPRYKIIEKKQPVAFWCNPISGHNTLYWYLQNLGQGPELLIRYENEEAVDDSQLPKDRFSAERLKGVDSTLKIQPAELGDSAVYLCASSYGTGVDEQFFGPGTRLTVL.

This clonotype has a count of ten or more. This chain links TRBV5-1 with TRBJ2-7; 10 bases agree with TRBD2. V dropped 5 bases and J dropped 2; count of bases not matched to a gene: 4. The CDR3 spans 14 residues. The germline V gene encodes CDR1 SGHRS and CDR2 YFSETQ. In DNA, the CDR3 is TGCGCCAGCAGGCGGACTAGCGGAGCCTACGAGCAGTACTTC. Translating it yields CASRRTSGAYEQYF.

The table lists this clonotype with many counts. The V and J genes are TRBV5-1 and TRBJ2-1; TRBD2 matches 8 bases. This CDR3 region has 16 residues. The V gene's germline CDR1 is SGHRS and CDR2 YFSETQ. Germline trimming cut 4 bases from V and 6 bases from J; bases unmatched to any gene: 12. CDR3 DNA: TGCGCCAGCAGCAGTCCCCCAGCGGGAGCGGGCAATGAGCAGTTCTTC. This sequence encodes CASSSPPAGAGNEQFF.

This clonotype was counted ten times or more. The genes are TRBV2 and TRBJ2-1, with D possibly being TRBD2 (5 bases). This CDR3 region has 15 residues. Trimming took 1 base from V and 9 from J, leaving 16 bases between them. The V gene's germline CDR1 is SNHLY and CDR2 FYNNEI. CDR3 coding DNA: TGTGCCAGCAGTGAAGAAAGCGGCCAAGGCAGTGAGCAGTTCTTC. Translating gives CASSEESGQGSEQFF.

This clonotype was picked up many times. CDR3 sequence: CASRTGQGYTGELFF. The CDR3 bases are TGCGCCAGCAGAACGGGACAGGGATACACCGGGGAGCTGTTTTTT. The J gene is TRBJ2-2, the V gene TRBV5-1; 9 bases line up with TRBD1. Germline trimming cut 5 bases from V and 3 bases from J; bases unmatched to any gene: 5. Germline V gives CDR1 SGHRS, CDR2 YFSETQ. The CDR3 consists of 15 residues.

Many counts were recorded for this clonotype. V usage is TRBV5-1 and J usage is TRBJ2-7; D is unclear. This CDR3 comprises 13 residues. Trimming stripped 2 bases from V and 0 bases from J, with 6 bases between. Germline CDR1 SGHRS, CDR2 YFSETQ. The CDR3 sequence: CASSFGGSYEQYF. DNA for the CDR3: TGCGCCAGCAGCTTTGGCGGCTCCTACGAGCAGTACTTC.

This clonotype was counted many times. This chain uses TRBV5-1 with TRBJ2-1, with 15 positions matching TRBD2. V lost 3 bases to trimming and J lost 7 bases; unmatched junction nucleotides: 2. The CDR3 extends over 15 amino acids. The germline gives CDR1 SGHRS, CDR2 YFSETQ. The CDR3: CASSSGTSGGNEQFF. The DNA of the CDR3 is TGCGCCAGCAGCTCGGGGACTAGCGGGGGGAATGAGCAGTTCTTC.

This clonotype was seen ten or more times. The chain joins TRBV20-1 to TRBJ2-3, with D perhaps matching TRBD1 (5 bases). CDR3 length: 14 amino acids. The germline V gene has CDR1 DFQATT and CDR2 SNEGSKA (reference sequence). The germline V and J ends were trimmed by 3 bases and 0 bases, with 10 bases remaining between them. The CDR3 protein is CSARTASSTDTQYF. The CDR3 DNA is TGCAGTGCTAGGACAGCTTCTAGCACAGATACGCAGTATTTT.

This clonotype was seen ten or more times. J is TRBJ1-5 and V is TRBV12-3 or TRBV12-4; no clear D gene. V lost 4 bases and J lost 10, with 17 bases in between. The CDR3 length is 14 residues. CDR3: CASSSPTSGRPQHF. Here the CDR3 DNA reads TGTGCCAGCAGTTCCCCAACCTCGGGTCGACCCCAGCATTTT.

This clonotype was counted at least ten times. The rearrangement links TRBV20-1 to TRBJ2-3; TRBD2 matches 7 bases. CDR1 and CDR2 from the germline V gene are DFQATT and SNEGSKA (reference sequence). Trimming removed 5 bases from V and 2 bases from J; junction bases left unmatched: 7. This CDR3 has 14 residues. The CDR3 DNA reads as TGCAGTGCTTCTGGCGGGGGTTTCACAGATACGCAGTATTTT. This translates into CSASGGGFTDTQYF.